This TCR beta chain was profiled in a study of response to subunit inactivated influenza vaccine. Study results and caveats: Each seasonal influenza vaccination, the authors suggested, recruits few new T cells.

This clonotype has a count of ten or more. Its antigen is as yet unknown. V was shortened by 5 bases and J by 3 bases, with 11 bases between the two germline ends. CDR1 and CDR2 (germline): SEHNR, FQNEAQ (reference sequence). The CDR3 is 13 residues long. MiXCR, run by TCRdb on the RT-PCR reads, gives a single entry per CDR3 protein. The profile covers about 530,000 distinct CDR3 sequences, with 10% to 15% appearing a single time and roughly a tenth taken by the ten largest. The sequenced sample was PBMCs from blood, obtained on the day of vaccination. The clonotype comes from a man aged 45-65 years who received an inactivated influenza vaccine. The V and J genes are TRBV7-9 and TRBJ2-7; D remains ambiguous. The CDR3 DNA reads TGTGCCAGCAGCCACTGGGATGGCTACGAGCAGTACTTC. It specifies CASSHWDGYEQYF.